The T cell receptor (beta chain) described here comes from a study of human T cells and chemical hapten exposure. Study in general: The study sensitized with 2% DPC on an approximately 2 cm by approximately 2 cm patch of upper inner arm skin.

A single record per CDR3 protein comes from TCRdb applying MiXCR to the RACE reads. Among 85,000 to 130,000 distinct CDR3 sequences, roughly 12% were seen once, and the ten largest hold 1.5% to 2%. Time point here: pre-sensitization, week 0. The treatment here: therapeutic diphenylcyclopropenone sensitization with weekly scalp DPC. In every case, blood was obtained before the patch test was applied. This clonotype was found a few times. As yet, its antigen is unknown. The CDR3 length is 15 residues. Trimming shortened V by 2 bases and J by 4 bases, and 13 bases separated the two germline ends. Germline-derived CDR1 and CDR2 are WNHNN and SYGVQD (reference sequence). Study-level points and caveats: No change in TCRs above 1 in 1000 frequency was produced by DPC sensitization. Clustering by CDR3 similarity yielded significantly more large clusters from expanded TCRs than controls.

The chain joins TRBV10-1 to TRBJ2-3; D is undetermined. The clonotype was recovered from a woman in her 50s with alopecia areata. Some clones in this sample may be carry-over from other donors' samples. Sequenced here: whole blood, sampled in connection with sensitization to the hapten diphenylcyclopropenone (DPC). The CDR3 DNA reads as TGCGCCAGCAGTGAGATGGCAGGACCTGCAGATACGCAGTATTTT. Amino acids: CASSEMAGPADTQYF.